This T cell receptor (beta chain) was captured by sequencing in a study of response to subunit inactivated influenza vaccine (dated by TCRdb to the late 2010s). Turning to the overall study: The study used deep quantitative T cell receptor repertoire profiling to track responses to a trivalent subunit inactivated influenza vaccine. Beyond this particular receptor, the publication reports: The authors suggested that each seasonal influenza vaccination may recruit only a limited number of new T cells.

Concerning this clonotype: This receptor's antigen is unknown. No clone much larger than this one lies a single base away; base qualities are absent.

Library creation used RT-PCR. This sample was sequenced with an Illumina HiSeq 2500. TCRdb applied fastp at Q25 and MiXCR to the public reads, then kept only in-frame beta chains. Each CDR3 protein appears once, grouped with its most common genes and DNA. For this sample the table gives about 700,000 distinct CDR3 sequences, of which about 15% were detected only once. The ten most abundant clones make up 5.5% to 8% of the sample. V drops 3 bases and J drops 2 bases, leaving 7 bases in between. For CDR1 and CDR2, the germline V gene (reference sequence) lists DFQATT and SNEGSKA. The CDR3 measures 13 amino acids from cysteine to phenylalanine. The entry retains the CDR3 DNA only, 39 bases that are in frame from base 1.

This material consisted of PBMCs from blood, taken around two weeks before vaccination. The V and J genes are TRBV20-1 and TRBJ1-4; a weak D assignment points to TRBD1 (5 bases agree). This TCR came from a man in his forties or fifties who received an inactivated influenza vaccine. Donor details come from another sample of the same person, matched by shared clones. The CDR3 sequence is CSASWGTNEKLFF. The sequenced DNA: TGCAGTGCTAGCTGGGGGACTAATGAAAAACTGTTTTTT.